This TCR beta chain was recorded in a study of response to subunit inactivated influenza vaccine. Study-wide results and limits: Authors proposed each seasonal influenza vaccination draws in few new T cells.

TCRdb called the RT-PCR reads again in MiXCR, with one record for every CDR3 protein. This sample has 860,000 or so distinct CDR3 sequences, with less than 25% found just once. CDR3 length equals 15 residues. V was cut by 0 bases and J by 5 bases, with 12 bases left in between. Germline V gene sequence: CDR1 LGHNA, CDR2 YNFKEQ. Concerning this clonotype: What it recognizes is unknown.

This clonotype was obtained from a man aged 45 to 65 who received an inactivated influenza vaccine. The chain carries TRBV4-2 and TRBJ2-3, with D perhaps matching TRBD2 (6 bases). This specimen was PBMCs from blood, taken roughly 5 days after vaccination. Here the CDR3 reads CASSQDRQGGDTQYF. The CDR3 DNA follows: TGTGCCAGCAGCCAAGATAGGCAGGGAGGAGATACGCAGTATTTT.